A selection of T cell receptor beta chains follows, all from one sample in a study of blood T cell repertoires in COVID-19. Sequencing used immunoSEQ multiplex PCR; TCRdb keeps in-frame clones, though not all of them. The repertoire includes about 140,000 clones, roughly 89% of them detected once, and about 3.2% sits in the top ten. Material for sequencing was peripheral blood. Receptor source: a man in his sixties with active or convalescent COVID-19. Each CDR3 is given with its conserved first and last residue. The D gene is left open where the match is weak. Only some rows state a clone size, as once, few, many or a class for expanded clones.

J,V,size,length,D,CDR3,DNA
TRBJ2-1,TRBV11-3,-,21,TRBD2,CASSLDGSSGARMSSYNEQFF,TGTGCCAGCAGCTTAGATGGTTCAAGCGGGGCGAGGATGAGCTCCTACAATGAGCAGTTCTTC
TRBJ2-2,TRBV6-1,-,16,TRBD1,CASSADRVTNTGELFF,TGTGCCAGCAGTGCTGACAGGGTCACTAACACCGGGGAGCTGTTTTTT
TRBJ2-1,TRBV6-2/TRBV6-3,-,13,TRBD1,CASSEYRGLEQFF,TGTGCCAGCAGTGAGTACAGGGGGCTGGAGCAGTTCTTC
TRBJ1-6,TRBV4-3,-,15,-,CASSHVRDVGSPLHF,TGCGCCAGCAGCCATGTGAGGGATGTAGGGTCACCCCTCCACTTT
TRBJ2-5,TRBV18,-,12,-,CATHGSQETQYF,TGTGCCACCCACGGGAGCCAAGAGACCCAGTACTTC
TRBJ2-1,TRBV4-1,-,16,-,CASSLTTIYSYNEQFF,TGCGCCAGCAGCCTTACTACTATCTACTCCTACAATGAGCAGTTCTTC
TRBJ2-3,TRBV6-5,-,15,-,CASSYGGTYSDTQYF,TGTGCCAGCAGTTACGGGGGGACTTACTCAGATACGCAGTATTTT
TRBJ1-1,TRBV4-1,-,15,-,CASSRKGDRDTEAFF,TGCGCCAGCAGCCGGAAGGGAGATAGGGACACTGAAGCTTTCTTT
TRBJ2-1,TRBV3-1/TRBV3-2,-,14,TRBD2,CASSPGLANNEQFF,TGTGCCAGCAGTCCGGGACTAGCGAACAATGAGCAGTTCTTC
TRBJ2-3,TRBV19,once,15,TRBD2,CATGGEFPITDTQYF,TGTGCCACTGGGGGGGAGTTTCCGATCACAGATACGCAGTATTTT
TRBJ2-3,TRBV4-3,-,15,TRBD1,CASSPRTGERDTQYF,TGCGCCAGCAGCCCCAGGACAGGGGAAAGAGATACGCAGTATTTT
TRBJ2-1,TRBV19,few,13,-,CASSIGPNNEQFF,TGTGCCAGTAGTATCGGTCCCAACAATGAGCAGTTCTTC
TRBJ1-2,TRBV6-5,-,14,-,CASTQRGRPNGYTF,TGTGCCAGCACCCAACGAGGGCGCCCCAATGGCTACACCTTC
TRBJ1-5,TRBV7-8,once,15,-,CASSLGTNPSQPQHF,TGTGCCAGCAGCTTAGGGACAAACCCGTCTCAGCCCCAGCATTTT
TRBJ2-1,TRBV3-1/TRBV3-2,once,16,TRBD2,CASSPLLAGGLNEQFF,TGTGCCAGCAGCCCTCTGCTAGCGGGGGGGCTCAATGAGCAGTTCTTC